A selection of T cell receptor beta chains follows, all from one sample in a study of cytotoxic CD8 clonotypes in ibrutinib-treated CLL. The assay was immunoSEQ multiplex PCR, and TCRdb's table has in-frame clones only and misses some. The sample contains 20,000 to 25,000 clones, over 65% of which appear only once. Source: PBMCs, taken before ibrutinib treatment. These receptors were obtained from a human donor with chronic lymphocytic leukemia. Both conserved end residues are part of each CDR3. The D gene is left open where the match is weak. Only part of the rows carry a size: once, few, many, or a class if the clone is expanded.

size: -
length: 16
V: TRBV11-2
J: TRBJ2-7
D: -
DNA: TGTGCCAGCAGCTTAGGGGGCGGGGGCCCAGCCTACGAGCAGTACTTC
CDR3: CASSLGGGGPAYEQYF

size: -
length: 16
V: TRBV28
J: TRBJ2-5
D: -
DNA: TGTGCCAGCAGTCCTTCCGGGTTACAGGACAAAGAGACCCAGTACTTC
CDR3: CASSPSGLQDKETQYF

size: -
length: 15
V: TRBV28
J: TRBJ2-5
D: TRBD2
DNA: TGTGCCAGCAGTCCCCGGACTAGCGGGATCGAGACCCAGTACTTC
CDR3: CASSPRTSGIETQYF

size: -
length: 17
V: TRBV18
J: TRBJ2-7
D: -
DNA: TGTGCCAGCTCACCAGGGCGCGGGTTCGGAGGTCCCTACGAGCAGTACTTC
CDR3: CASSPGRGFGGPYEQYF

size: -
length: 13
V: TRBV15
J: TRBJ1-5
D: -
DNA: TGTGCCACCAGCAGAGATCGGGGGGAGCCCCAGCATTTT
CDR3: CATSRDRGEPQHF

size: once
length: 13
V: TRBV5-6
J: TRBJ1-2
D: -
DNA: TGTGCCAGCATTGGGGGACGGACCTATGGCTACACCTTC
CDR3: CASIGGRTYGYTF

size: -
length: 12
V: TRBV16
J: TRBJ2-3
D: -
DNA: TGTGCCAGCAGCCAAGCATTTGATACGCAGTATTTT
CDR3: CASSQAFDTQYF

size: once
length: 18
V: TRBV5-1
J: TRBJ2-3
D: TRBD2
DNA: TGCGCCAGCAGCCGGACTTGGACTAGCGGGAGTAGCACAGATACGCAGTATTTT
CDR3: CASSRTWTSGSSTDTQYF

size: -
length: 15
V: TRBV11-2
J: TRBJ1-4
D: TRBD1
DNA: TGTGCCAGCAGCCTTACAGGGGCCCATAATGAAAAACTGTTTTTT
CDR3: CASSLTGAHNEKLFF

size: -
length: 17
V: TRBV4-1
J: TRBJ2-1
D: TRBD2
DNA: TGCGCCAGCAGCCAGATAATAGCGGGAGTTCGTAACAATGAGCAGTTCTTC
CDR3: CASSQIIAGVRNNEQFF

size: -
length: 14
V: TRBV6-1
J: TRBJ2-3
D: -
DNA: TGTGCCAGCAGTGAAACCAATAGGCTGGGTACGCAGTATTTT
CDR3: CASSETNRLGTQYF

size: -
length: 13
V: TRBV28
J: TRBJ2-7
D: -
DNA: TGTGCCAGCAGTTTATTTCAGGGGGGCGAGCAGTACTTC
CDR3: CASSLFQGGEQYF

size: -
length: 14
V: TRBV7-8
J: TRBJ2-5
D: -
DNA: TGTGCCAGCAGCCTTAGCAGGACCCAAGAGACCCAGTACTTC
CDR3: CASSLSRTQETQYF

size: -
length: 17
V: TRBV7-8
J: TRBJ2-7
D: TRBD2
DNA: TGTGCCAGCAGCTTAAGGCCTGGCGGGAGGGCCCCCTACGAGCAGTACTTC
CDR3: CASSLRPGGRAPYEQYF

size: few
length: 14
V: TRBV6-5
J: TRBJ2-7
D: -
DNA: TGTGCCAGCAGTTACGATCGGCTTGCCTACGAGCAGTACTTC
CDR3: CASSYDRLAYEQYF

size: -
length: 13
V: TRBV7-3
J: TRBJ1-1
D: TRBD1
DNA: TGTGCCAGCAGCTACCGACAGGGCACTGAAGCTTTCTTT
CDR3: CASSYRQGTEAFF

size: -
length: 12
V: TRBV19
J: TRBJ2-5
D: -
DNA: TGTGCCAGTAGACAGGGAAGAGAGACCCAGTACTTC
CDR3: CASRQGRETQYF

size: few
length: 16
V: TRBV19
J: TRBJ1-1
D: -
DNA: TGTGCCAGTAGGCCTCGGGCCCGGATTTATGACGCTGAAGCTTTCTTT
CDR3: CASRPRARIYDAEAFF

size: -
length: 14
V: TRBV19
J: TRBJ2-1
D: TRBD1
DNA: TGTGCCAGTAGGTCAGGGGGCGCGGGATATGAGCAGTTCTTC
CDR3: CASRSGGAGYEQFF

size: -
length: 17
V: TRBV19
J: TRBJ1-1
D: -
DNA: TGTGCCAGTCGCGGTCTGACAGGCCTCACCTTGAACACTGAAGCTTTCTTT
CDR3: CASRGLTGLTLNTEAFF

size: -
length: 14
V: TRBV5-1
J: TRBJ2-7
D: -
DNA: TGCGCCAGCAGCTTGGTCTCAGGGCAATCCGAGCAGTACTTC
CDR3: CASSLVSGQSEQYF

size: -
length: 13
V: TRBV18
J: TRBJ2-7
D: -
DNA: TGTGCCAGCTCACGGGAGTCTCTACACGAGCAGTACTTC
CDR3: CASSRESLHEQYF

size: -
length: 16
V: TRBV7-2
J: TRBJ2-1
D: -
DNA: TGTGCCAGCAGCTCCCAGCCTCTCATGCGCTTGTATGAGCAGTTCTTC
CDR3: CASSSQPLMRLYEQFF

size: -
length: 17
V: TRBV7-2
J: TRBJ2-2
D: TRBD2
DNA: TGTGCCAGCAGCTACCGCGCTAGCGGGAGAAGTGACGGGGAGCTGTTTTTT
CDR3: CASSYRASGRSDGELFF

size: -
length: 18
V: TRBV7-1
J: TRBJ2-6
D: -
DNA: TGTGCCAGCAGCCGCCTTCAACGAGGACAAAGTCGGGCCAACGTCCTGACTTTC
CDR3: CASSRLQRGQSRANVLTF

size: -
length: 13
V: TRBV5-5
J: TRBJ2-5
D: -
DNA: TGTGCCAGCAGCTTGGTTGGGCCAGAGACCCAGTACTTC
CDR3: CASSLVGPETQYF

size: -
length: 15
V: TRBV28
J: TRBJ2-1
D: TRBD2
DNA: TGTGCCCGACCTCTTGCGGGAGGCTACTACAATGAGCAGTTCTTC
CDR3: CARPLAGGYYNEQFF

size: -
length: 18
V: TRBV5-1
J: TRBJ2-3
D: TRBD2
DNA: TGCGCCAGCAGCTTTCGCGCGGCTAGCGGGAGTTACACAGATACGCAGTATTTT
CDR3: CASSFRAASGSYTDTQYF

size: -
length: 18
V: TRBV13
J: TRBJ2-7
D: -
DNA: TGTGCCAGCAGCATCCGGACAGCTGGACCCCCCTTAAACTACGAGCAGTACTTC
CDR3: CASSIRTAGPPLNYEQYF

size: once
length: 15
V: TRBV7-3
J: TRBJ2-3
D: -
DNA: TGTGCCAGCAGCTTAAACCCGGGAGTGGCAGATACGCAGTATTTT
CDR3: CASSLNPGVADTQYF

size: -
length: 13
V: TRBV5-1
J: TRBJ1-1
D: TRBD1
DNA: TGCGCCAGCAGCTTTAGGACAGGGGATGAAGCTTTCTTT
CDR3: CASSFRTGDEAFF

size: few
length: 15
V: TRBV5-4
J: TRBJ1-3
D: -
DNA: TGTGCCAGCAGCCAACAGGGCTACTCTGGAAACACCATATATTTT
CDR3: CASSQQGYSGNTIYF

size: few
length: 14
V: TRBV2
J: TRBJ2-7
D: TRBD2
DNA: TGTGCCAGCAGTTATAGCGGGAGATCCTACGAGCAGTACTTC
CDR3: CASSYSGRSYEQYF

size: -
length: 16
V: TRBV13
J: TRBJ2-3
D: TRBD2
DNA: TGTGCCAGCAGCCCAGGGACTAGCGGAAGCACAGATACGCAGTATTTT
CDR3: CASSPGTSGSTDTQYF

size: -
length: 13
V: TRBV7-2
J: TRBJ2-7
D: -
DNA: TGTGCCAGCAGCTTACGGACAGTCCGAGAGCAGTACTTC
CDR3: CASSLRTVREQYF

size: few
length: 15
V: TRBV2
J: TRBJ1-2
D: -
DNA: TGTGCCAGCAGACCAGGGACTCGGGTCGGCTATGGCTACACCTTC
CDR3: CASRPGTRVGYGYTF

size: -
length: 14
V: TRBV5-4
J: TRBJ2-2
D: -
DNA: TGTGCCAGCAGCTTGGACCAAAACACCGGGGAGCTGTTTTTT
CDR3: CASSLDQNTGELFF

size: -
length: 12
V: TRBV5-4
J: TRBJ2-5
D: -
DNA: TGTGCCAGCAGCTCCTATGACGAGACCCAGTACTTC
CDR3: CASSSYDETQYF

size: -
length: 16
V: TRBV5-1
J: TRBJ2-1
D: -
DNA: TGCGCCAGCGAGGGGGGGCTAACGAGCTCCTACAATGAGCAGTTCTTC
CDR3: CASEGGLTSSYNEQFF

size: -
length: 12
V: TRBV28
J: TRBJ2-3
D: -
DNA: TGTGCCAGCAGCCCTCGGACGGATACGCAGTATTTT
CDR3: CASSPRTDTQYF

size: once
length: 17
V: TRBV7-9
J: TRBJ2-4
D: TRBD2
DNA: TGTGCCAGCAGCTTAGGCGTTAGCGGGAGGGCCTGGGACATTCAGTACTTC
CDR3: CASSLGVSGRAWDIQYF

size: few
length: 16
V: TRBV21-1
J: TRBJ2-3
D: -
DNA: TGTGCCAGCAGCAAAGTCTACGCGGCTAGCACAGATACGCAGTATTTT
CDR3: CASSKVYAASTDTQYF

size: -
length: 12
V: TRBV19
J: TRBJ2-7
D: TRBD1
DNA: TGTGCCAGTACGGGACAGGGGGTCGAGCAGTACTTC
CDR3: CASTGQGVEQYF

size: -
length: 17
V: TRBV18
J: TRBJ2-1
D: TRBD2
DNA: TGTGCCAGCTCACGTACTAGGACTAGCCCAACAGAGGGTGAGCAGTTCTTC
CDR3: CASSRTRTSPTEGEQFF

size: -
length: 12
V: TRBV5-1
J: TRBJ2-5
D: -
DNA: TGCGCCAGCAGCCCAGGTCTCGAGACCCAGTACTTC
CDR3: CASSPGLETQYF

size: -
length: 15
V: TRBV5-1
J: TRBJ2-1
D: TRBD2
DNA: TGCGCCAGCAGCACCGGGACTAGCTCCTACAATGAGCAGTTCTTC
CDR3: CASSTGTSSYNEQFF

size: once
length: 15
V: TRBV30
J: TRBJ1-1
D: -
DNA: TGTGCCTGGAGCCCGTTAAACCAGGGAGCCCCTGAAGCTTTCTTT
CDR3: CAWSPLNQGAPEAFF

size: -
length: 15
V: TRBV9
J: TRBJ2-1
D: -
DNA: TGTGCCAGCAGCGTAGCTTCTTGGGCGGCCGGTGAGCAGTTCTTC
CDR3: CASSVASWAAGEQFF

size: -
length: 16
V: TRBV4-2
J: TRBJ2-1
D: -
DNA: TGTGCCAGCAGCCAATCCGAGGTAGCGGCCTACAATGAGCAGTTCTTC
CDR3: CASSQSEVAAYNEQFF

size: few
length: 14
V: TRBV27
J: TRBJ1-5
D: -
DNA: TGTGCCAGCAGCCTCGGACACCTCAATCAGCCCCAGCATTTT
CDR3: CASSLGHLNQPQHF

size: -
length: 15
V: TRBV7-2
J: TRBJ2-7
D: TRBD1
DNA: TGTGCCAGCAGCTTAGGGCCTGGGACAGCTACCGAGCAGTACTTC
CDR3: CASSLGPGTATEQYF

size: once
length: 12
V: TRBV30
J: TRBJ2-1
D: TRBD1
DNA: TGTGCCTGGAGTGTAAGGACAGGGTGGTACTTCTTC
CDR3: CAWSVRTGWYFF